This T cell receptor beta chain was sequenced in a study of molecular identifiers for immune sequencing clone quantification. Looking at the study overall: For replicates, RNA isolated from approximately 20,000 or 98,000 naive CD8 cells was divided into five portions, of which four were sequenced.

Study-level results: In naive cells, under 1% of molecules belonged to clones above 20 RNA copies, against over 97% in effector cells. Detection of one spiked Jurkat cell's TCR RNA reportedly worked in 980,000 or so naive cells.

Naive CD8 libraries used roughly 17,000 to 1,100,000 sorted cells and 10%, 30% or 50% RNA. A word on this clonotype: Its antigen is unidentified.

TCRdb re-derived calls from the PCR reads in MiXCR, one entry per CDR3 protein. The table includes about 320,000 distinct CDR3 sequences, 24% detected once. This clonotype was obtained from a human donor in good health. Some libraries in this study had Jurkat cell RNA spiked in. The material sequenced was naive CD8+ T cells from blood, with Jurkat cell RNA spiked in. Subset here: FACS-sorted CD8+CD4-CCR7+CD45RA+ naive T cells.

CDR3 sequence: CASSQDGGSPGELFF. CDR3 sequence (DNA): TGCGCCAGCAGCCAAGACGGCGGGAGCCCCGGGGAGCTGTTTTTT. The rearrangement uses TRBV4-3 and TRBJ2-2, with 7 bases fitting TRBD2. This CDR3 spans 15 amino acids. Germline V gene lookup returns CDR1 LGHNA and CDR2 YSLEER. The V and J ends lost 0 bases and 6 bases, in that order; junction bases with no gene match: 4.